What follows are 26 T cell receptor beta chains derived from one specimen sequenced in a study of blood T cell repertoires in COVID-19 (dated by TCRdb to 2018 to 2020). Library preparation was by the immunoSEQ multiplex PCR assay. This is the immuneACCESS table as TCRdb keeps it, with only in-frame sequences that have V and J called. A part of the clones is gone; compared with another copy, unresolved V genes explain less than half, and the rest is unexplained. This sample gives about 73,000 clones in total; under 90% of them show up just once. The ten largest clonotypes hold roughly 4.5% of the sample. The specimen sequenced was peripheral blood. The receptors shown here come from a woman aged 55-70 years with acute or convalescent COVID-19.

The chain combines TRBV2 with TRBJ1-6, with D perhaps TRBD1 (5 bases). V was clipped by 8 bases and J by 7 bases, with 21 bases between them. This CDR3 has 16 amino acids. Germline values: CDR1 SNHLY, CDR2 FYNNEI. The DNA for the CDR3 is TGTGCCAGCGGGAAAGGGGTCCAAAACAGAAATTCACCCCTCCACTTT. Protein sequence: CASGKGVQNRNSPLHF.

CDR3 nucleotides: TGTGCCAGTAGTCGTCGGGCTAATGAAAAACTGTTTTTT. Encoded protein: CASSRRANEKLFF. The V and J genes are TRBV19 and TRBJ1-4; unclear D gene. The CDR3 has 13 residues. Germline CDR1 reads LNHDA; CDR2 reads SQIVND (reference sequence). The germline V and J ends were trimmed by 5 bases and 3 bases, with 7 bases remaining between them.

The gene calls are TRBV6-2 or TRBV6-3 and TRBJ2-5, with TRBD1 matching over 11 bases. The germline V gene has CDR1 MNHEY and CDR2 SVGEGT. V gave up 3 bases and J gave up 5 bases; unmatched junction bases: 14. The CDR3 loop spans 18 amino acids. The CDR3 is CASSYFRTGGAPGETQYF. Written as DNA, the CDR3 is TGTGCCAGCAGTTATTTCCGGACAGGGGGCGCTCCGGGGGAGACCCAGTACTTC.

The chain has TRBV16 and TRBJ2-6; tentative D call: TRBD2 (6 bases). Germline values: CDR1 KGHSY, CDR2 FQNENV. The CDR3 extends over 16 amino acids. The germline V and J ends were trimmed by 4 bases and 0 bases, with 10 bases remaining between them. This CDR3 reads CASSRDGSSGANVLTF. The CDR3 DNA reads as TGTGCCAGCAGCCGGGACGGGAGCTCTGGGGCCAACGTCCTGACTTTC. The whole variable domain, remainder taken from reference TRBV16 and TRBJ2-6, is GEEVAQTPKHLVRGEGQKAKLYCAPIKGHSYVFWYQQVLKNEFKFLISFQNENVFDETGMPKERFSAKCLPNSPCSLEIQATKLEDSAVYFCASSRDGSSGANVLTFGAGSRLTVL.

The CDR3 DNA is TGTGCCAGTAGTACAGGGGGCGGTCTCTATGGCTACACCTTC. Translated, it gives CASSTGGGLYGYTF. The V call is TRBV19, the J call TRBJ1-2; 8 nucleotides match TRBD1. The CDR3 length is 14 residues. Germline assignment: CDR1 LNHDA and CDR2 SQIVND (reference sequence). V dropped 4 bases and J dropped 4; count of bases not matched to a gene: 5.

V usage is TRBV11-2 and J usage is TRBJ2-7, with 7 bases matching TRBD2. With V trimmed by 5 bases and J by 0 bases, 7 bases remained unmatched. Germline-derived CDR1 and CDR2 are SGHAT and FQNNGV. The CDR3 sequence is 15 residues long. CDR3 DNA sequence: TGTGCCAGCAGCCCAGGACTAGGGAGCTCCTACGAGCAGTACTTC. Encoded protein: CASSPGLGSSYEQYF.

CDR3 in DNA: TGTGCCAGCAGCTTAGGTTCTCGGGTCGGGGAGACCCAGTACTTC. It specifies CASSLGSRVGETQYF. J is TRBJ2-5 and V is TRBV7-8; D gene ambiguous. The germline V gene encodes CDR1 SGHVS and CDR2 FQNEAQ. Trimming left V 1 base short and J 5 bases short, with 14 bases between. The CDR3 runs 15 residues.

The genes are TRBV5-1 and TRBJ2-7, with a weak D call TRBD2 (5 bases). Trimming shortened V by 3 bases and J by 6 bases, and 16 bases separated the two germline ends. Germline V gives CDR1 SGHRS, CDR2 YFSETQ. The CDR3 totals 14 residues. CDR3 coding DNA: TGCGCCAGCAGCTCGGCTGCCGGGATTGGCGAGCAGTACTTC. As protein: CASSSAAGIGEQYF.

V gene TRBV6-6 combines with J gene TRBJ1-2; the match to TRBD1 covers 7 bases. Germline V CDR1 and CDR2: MNHNY, SVGAGI (reference sequence). The CDR3 covers 14 residues. J lost 3 bases, V lost 6 bases, and 7 bases had no gene match. In DNA form, the CDR3 reads TGTGCCAGCAGCTTATTGGGACAGTACTATGGCTACACCTTC. Translating gives CASSLLGQYYGYTF.

The chain couples TRBV3-1 (or the pseudogene TRBV3-2) to TRBJ1-2; 9 bases match TRBD1. The germline CDR1 and CDR2 sequences are LGHDT and YNNKEL (reference sequence). There are 16 residues in the CDR3. The junction had 6 bases not matched to a gene; V was cut back by 1 base and J by 3 bases. The CDR3 bases are TGTGCCAGCAGCCAAGTCCGGGACAGGGCTTACTATGGCTACACCTTC. As protein: CASSQVRDRAYYGYTF.

This chain uses TRBV7-8 with TRBJ1-1, with TRBD1 matching over 7 bases. This CDR3 has 14 residues. Germline values: CDR1 SGHVS, CDR2 FQNEAQ. Losses at the gene ends were 6 bases for V and 2 bases for J; bases not matched to a gene: 6. The CDR3 is CASRNRGINTEAFF. CDR3 nucleotide sequence: TGTGCCAGCAGAAACAGGGGAATAAACACTGAAGCTTTCTTT.

This chain joins TRBV28 and TRBJ1-6; TRBD1 might be the D (5 bases). V gave up 6 bases and J gave up 7 bases, with 10 bases separating them. Germline CDR1 reads MDHEN; CDR2 reads SYDVKM. This CDR3 has 13 residues. The CDR3 nucleotides are TGTGCCAGCAGCCCTGACAGCAATTCACCCCTCCACTTT. Amino acids: CASSPDSNSPLHF.

The CDR3 sequence: CASSHNRGLAPQHF. As DNA, the CDR3 is TGTGCCAGCAGCCATAATAGGGGTCTTGCGCCCCAGCATTTT. The chain links TRBV7-3 to TRBJ1-5, with D possibly matching TRBD1 (5 bases). The length of the CDR3 is 14 residues. With 5 bases removed from V and 9 bases from J, the gap between germline ends came to 17 bases. Germline V gene lookup returns CDR1 SGHTA and CDR2 FQGTGA.

This clone has just one count. The rearrangement uses TRBV5-1 and TRBJ1-1, with D uncertain. The CDR3 has 13 residues. V lost 3 bases and J 2 bases, leaving 8 bases between the germline ends. Germline V lookup: CDR1 SGHRS, CDR2 YFSETQ. As DNA, the CDR3 is TGCGCCAGCAGCTCCGCAGGTAACACTGAAGCTTTCTTT. Translation gives CASSSAGNTEAFF.

This clone was detected once. This sequence joins TRBV5-6 and TRBJ1-1, with 10 bases matching TRBD1. The CDR3 has 12 amino acids. The ends lost 4 bases at V and 11 bases at J; junction bases unmatched: 5. The germline gives CDR1 SGHDT, CDR2 YYEEEE. CDR3 DNA: TGTGCCAGCAGCCGTGGACAGGGGGATGCTTTCTTT. Protein product: CASSRGQGDAFF.

Here the CDR3 DNA reads TGCAGCGTCTCTTTCCGGGGGGGCACAGATACGCAGTATTTT. Protein: CSVSFRGGTDTQYF. This rearrangement joins TRBV29-1 to TRBJ2-3; 7 bases are shared with TRBD2. Losses at the gene ends were 6 bases for V and 1 base for J; bases not matched to a gene: 7. This CDR3 is built from 14 residues. Per the germline V gene, CDR1 is SQVTM and CDR2 is ANQGSEA.

The chain uses TRBV7-8 and TRBJ1-3, with a tentative D call TRBD1 (5 bases). Germline CDR1 is SGHVS and CDR2 is FQNEAQ. This CDR3 is 16 amino acids long. V was clipped by 4 bases and J by 9 bases, with 22 bases between them. The CDR3 DNA follows: TGTGCCAGCAGCTCGGGTGGCAGGGAAGCGCAAAGCACCATATATTTT. Residues: CASSSGGREAQSTIYF.

This chain's CDR3 is CASSVYGGTTEAFF. The CDR3 coding sequence is TGCGCCAGCAGCGTTTATGGGGGGACCACTGAAGCTTTCTTT. The chain is built from TRBV5-1 and TRBJ1-1, with D possibly TRBD1 on 5 matching bases. The CDR3 consists of 14 residues. CDR1 is SGHRS and CDR2 is YFSETQ in the germline V gene. Trimming shortened V by 4 bases and J by 4 bases, and 14 bases separated the two germline ends.

The chain combines TRBV5-1 with TRBJ1-4; 9 nucleotides line up with TRBD1. Germline loops: CDR1 SGHRS, CDR2 YFSETQ. The V segment lost 4 bases and the J segment 6 bases; nucleotides outside the gene matches: 4. The CDR3 spans 14 residues. The CDR3 reads CASSRRTGDEKLFF. The CDR3 nucleotides read TGCGCCAGCAGCCGTCGGACAGGGGATGAAAAACTGTTTTTT.

CDR3 in DNA: TGCGCCAGCAGTTCATCGGTTATTGGCTCCCCAGCGGGTAGGAATTATGGCTACACCTTC. This sequence encodes CASSSSVIGSPAGRNYGYTF. The V gene is TRBV5-1, the J gene TRBJ1-2; no clear D. The CDR3 loop spans 20 amino acids. V shed 5 bases and J shed 5 bases, with 34 bases lying between them. Germline lookup yields CDR1 SGHRS and CDR2 YFSETQ.

V is TRBV6-5 and J is TRBJ1-6, with 7 positions matching TRBD1. V was pared by 2 bases and J by 8 bases, with 3 bases of the junction left unmatched. CDR3 length equals 14 residues. CDR1 is MNHEY and CDR2 is SVGAGI in the germline V gene. CDR3 nucleotide sequence: TGTGCCAGCAGTTACCGGGACAGCTATTCACCCCTCCACTTT. Its translation is CASSYRDSYSPLHF.

The CDR3 reads CAWDGQAVTGELFF. The CDR3 region has the DNA TGTGCCTGGGACGGACAGGCGGTAACCGGGGAGCTGTTTTTT. V gene TRBV30 combines with J gene TRBJ2-2, with TRBD1 matching over 7 bases. The CDR3 runs to 14 residues. After removal of 5 bases from V and 5 bases from J, the junction contained 8 bases not matched to a gene. Germline assignment: CDR1 GTSNPN and CDR2 SVGIG (reference sequence).

There are a few counts of this clone. CDR3 in DNA: TGTGCCAGCAGCTTAACCCCTAGCGGGGGGCAGGCAGATACGCAGTATTTT. This sequence encodes CASSLTPSGGQADTQYF. The rearrangement joins TRBV7-3 to TRBJ2-3, with 11 positions matching TRBD2. V lost 0 bases, J lost 4 bases, and 6 bases stayed unmatched. The germline V gene encodes CDR1 SGHTA and CDR2 FQGTGA. The length of the CDR3 is 17 residues.

The genes are TRBV7-9 and TRBJ2-1; tentatively, D is TRBD2 (6 bases). Trimming cost V 0 bases and J 3 bases, with 12 bases left between them. The CDR3 loop spans 16 amino acids. CDR1 SEHNR and CDR2 FQNEAQ come from the germline V gene (reference sequence). The CDR3 DNA reads as TGTGCCAGCAGCTTAGCGTTGGGGGGATACTACAATGAGCAGTTCTTC. As protein: CASSLALGGYYNEQFF.

This clone was seen just once. The chain employs TRBV14 and TRBJ1-2, with 10 bases identical to TRBD1. Looked up from germline, CDR1 is SGHDN and CDR2 is FVKESK. The ends lost 5 bases at V and 7 bases at J; junction bases unmatched: 7. The CDR3 is made up of 14 amino acids. CDR3 sequence (DNA): TGTGCCAGCAGCGATGGGGACAGGGGCTTTGGCTACACCTTC. It translates to CASSDGDRGFGYTF. Complete variable domain (other parts from reference TRBV14 and TRBJ1-2): EAGVTQFPSHSVIEKGQTVTLRCDPISGHDNLYWYRRVMGKEIKFLLHFVKESKQDESGMPNNRFLAERTGGTYSTLKVQPAELEDSGVYFCASSDGDRGFGYTFGSGTRLTVV.

This clone appeared a single time. The gene calls are TRBV14 and TRBJ1-4; possibly TRBD1 for D (6 bases). V lost 4 bases to trimming and J lost 8 bases, with 14 bases between them. Germline V lookup: CDR1 SGHDN, CDR2 FVKESK. This CDR3 comprises 14 residues. CDR3 nucleotides: TGTGCCAGCAGCCCGCTGGGGGCCCGGGAAAAACTGTTTTTT. Protein sequence: CASSPLGAREKLFF.